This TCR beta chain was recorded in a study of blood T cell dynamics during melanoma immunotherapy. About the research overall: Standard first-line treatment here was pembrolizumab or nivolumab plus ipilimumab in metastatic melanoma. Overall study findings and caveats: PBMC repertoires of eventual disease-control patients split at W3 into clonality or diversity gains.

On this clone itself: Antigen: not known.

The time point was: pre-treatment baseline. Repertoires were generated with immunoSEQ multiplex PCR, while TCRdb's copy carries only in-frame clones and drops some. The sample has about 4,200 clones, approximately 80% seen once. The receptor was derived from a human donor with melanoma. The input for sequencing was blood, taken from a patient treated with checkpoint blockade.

The DNA for the CDR3 is TGTGCCAGCAGCCCCGGCCCTTCCTACGAGCAGTACTTC. It translates to CASSPGPSYEQYF. The rearrangement links TRBV7-2 to TRBJ2-7; D not resolved. CDR3 length equals 13 residues. CDR1 and CDR2 (germline): SGHTA, FQGNSA. The germline V and J ends were trimmed by 5 bases and 1 base, with 9 bases remaining between them.